What follows are 14 T cell receptor beta chains derived from one specimen sequenced in a study of blood T cell repertoires in COVID-19. The repertoire was sequenced with immunoSEQ multiplex PCR; TCRdb's copy has only in-frame clones and lacks some. In the table there are fewer than 250,000 clones, around four fifths of which are singletons. The source material was peripheral blood. Every receptor here comes from a woman aged 55-70 years with active or convalescent COVID-19.

The V and J genes are TRBV5-1 and TRBJ2-1, with TRBD2 as a possible D gene (6 bases). This CDR3 region has 15 residues. The V gene's germline CDR1 is SGHRS and CDR2 YFSETQ. V dropped 1 base and J dropped 4 bases, with 12 bases sitting between them. The CDR3 DNA follows: TGCGCCAGCAGCTTGTTCACGGGAGCTTACAATGAGCAGTTCTTC. This codes for CASSLFTGAYNEQFF. Complete variable domain (other parts from reference TRBV5-1 and TRBJ2-1): KAGVTQTPRYLIKTRGQQVTLSCSPISGHRSVSWYQQTPGQGLQFLFEYFSETQRNKGNFPGRFSGRQFSNSRSEMNVSTLELGDSALYLCASSLFTGAYNEQFFGPGTRLTVL.

This clone was seen only a few times. The V gene is TRBV4-1, the J gene TRBJ1-1; unclear D gene. V was clipped by 0 bases and J by 5 bases, with 13 bases between them. The CDR3 totals 15 residues. Germline assignment: CDR1 MGHRA and CDR2 YSYEKL. The DNA for the CDR3 is TGCGCCAGCAGCCAAGATCGGGGAGTAGAGACTGAAGCTTTCTTT. This codes for CASSQDRGVETEAFF.

J is TRBJ1-1 and V is TRBV7-9; TRBD1 aligns across 8 bases. With 6 bases clipped from V and 1 base from J, the junction kept 7 bases outside the gene matches. The CDR3 is made up of 15 amino acids. The germline V gene encodes CDR1 SEHNR and CDR2 FQNEAQ (reference sequence). CDR3 sequence reads: CASSRGTGSNTEAFF. CDR3 sequence (DNA): TGTGCCAGCAGTCGAGGGACAGGCTCGAACACTGAAGCTTTCTTT.

This sequence joins TRBV5-6 and TRBJ1-6; D may be TRBD1 (6 bases). The CDR3 loop spans 18 amino acids. Germline CDR1 and CDR2: SGHDT and YYEEEE. Trimming removed 4 bases from V and 0 bases from J, with 17 bases in between. CDR3 sequence: CASSANLQGSSYNSPLHF. In nucleotides, the CDR3 is TGTGCCAGCAGCGCAAACTTACAGGGAAGCTCCTATAATTCACCCCTCCACTTT.

The chain links TRBV11-3 to TRBJ2-7; TRBD2 aligns across 8 bases. From germline, CDR1 is SGHNT and CDR2 YENEEA. The CDR3 is 15 amino acids. Unmatched junction bases numbered 8, after V lost 5 bases and J lost 2 bases. The chain's CDR3 is CASSLLAGSTYEQYF. The DNA of the CDR3 is TGTGCCAGCAGCCTCTTAGCGGGATCGACCTACGAGCAGTACTTC.

The chain recombines TRBV27 with TRBJ1-5; D uncertain. Trimming removed 2 bases from V and 2 bases from J, with 10 bases in between. Germline V gene lookup returns CDR1 MNHEY and CDR2 SMNVEV (reference sequence). The CDR3 totals 15 residues. CDR3 protein: CASSLAGVGNQPQHF. The DNA for the CDR3 is TGTGCCAGCAGTTTAGCCGGGGTCGGCAATCAGCCCCAGCATTTT.

The CDR3 spells CASSPGQGTYNEQFF. The CDR3 bases are TGTGCCAGCAGCCCGGGACAGGGAACCTACAATGAGCAGTTCTTC. The gene calls are TRBV7-9 and TRBJ2-1; 9 bases agree with TRBD1. The V and J ends lost 5 bases and 2 bases, in that order; junction bases with no gene match: 4. The CDR3 sequence is 15 residues long. Germline CDR1 SEHNR, CDR2 FQNEAQ (reference sequence).

This rearrangement joins TRBV7-8 to TRBJ1-3, with D possibly matching TRBD1 (6 bases). The CDR3 is 15 amino acids. Germline loops: CDR1 SGHVS, CDR2 FQNEAQ. V lost 6 bases and J 2 bases, leaving 14 bases between the germline ends. This CDR3 reads CASRDDRTAGNTIYF. The CDR3, as DNA: TGTGCCAGCAGGGACGACAGGACTGCTGGAAACACCATATATTTT.

This chain joins TRBV3-1 (or the pseudogene TRBV3-2) and TRBJ2-1; D not certain. Germline V gene lookup returns CDR1 LGHDT and CDR2 YNNKEL (reference sequence). This CDR3 has 14 residues. Deletions cut 0 bases from V and 4 bases from J, with 7 bases between. The CDR3 is CASSQEKRYNEQFF. The CDR3 bases are TGTGCCAGCAGCCAAGAAAAGCGATACAATGAGCAGTTCTTC.

The sample holds a few counts of this clone. The chain carries TRBV30 and TRBJ1-3; D not resolved. CDR3 size: 13 residues. Germline CDR1 is GTSNPN and CDR2 is SVGIG (reference sequence). V shed 2 bases and J shed 10 bases, with 15 bases lying between them. The CDR3 sequence: CAWSHPAGGTIYF. The CDR3 DNA reads TGTGCCTGGAGTCACCCAGCCGGAGGTACCATATATTTT.

This sequence joins TRBV5-5 and TRBJ1-1; 11 nucleotides match TRBD1. Germline-derived CDR1 and CDR2 are SGHKS and YYEKEE (reference sequence). After removal of 0 bases from V and 4 bases from J, the junction contained 8 bases not matched to a gene. CDR3 length: 17 residues. The chain's CDR3 is CASSLDVRTGGRTEAFF. CDR3 DNA: TGTGCCAGCAGCTTGGACGTCCGGACAGGGGGCCGCACTGAAGCTTTCTTT.

This chain links TRBV3-1 (or the pseudogene TRBV3-2) with TRBJ1-1; possible D gene TRBD1, 5 bases. CDR1 LGHDT and CDR2 YNNKEL come from the germline V gene (reference sequence). The CDR3 runs to 16 residues. Trimming removed 4 bases at V and 4 bases at J, with 19 bases between. CDR3 in DNA: TGTGCCAGCAGCCTTTTAGCCGGTCAGGGAGGCACTGAAGCTTTCTTT. Amino acids: CASSLLAGQGGTEAFF.

This clone has only one observation. J is TRBJ2-7 and V is TRBV19, with D possibly TRBD2 on 6 matching bases. Trimming left V 5 bases short and J 13 bases short, with 18 bases between. CDR3 length equals 12 residues. CDR1 is LNHDA and CDR2 is SQIVND in the germline V gene (reference sequence). Written as DNA, the CDR3 is TGTGCCAGTAGTCCGCGGGACTCGACTCCTTACTTC. Amino acid sequence: CASSPRDSTPYF. The full variable domain, rest sourced from reference TRBV19 and TRBJ2-7, is DGGITQSPKYLFRKEGQNVTLSCEQNLNHDAMYWYRQDPGQGLRLIYYSQIVNDFQKGDIAEGYSVSREKKESFPLTVTSAQKNPTAFYLCASSPRDSTPYFGPGTRLTVT.

The V and J genes are TRBV10-3 and TRBJ1-3, with D tentatively TRBD1 (5 bases). The V gene's germline CDR1 is ENHRY and CDR2 SYGVKD. Trimming left V 0 bases short and J 1 base short, with 13 bases between. The CDR3 covers 17 residues. CDR3 in amino acids: CAISESGGFSSGNTIYF. CDR3 DNA: TGTGCCATCAGTGAGTCGGGGGGTTTTTCATCTGGAAACACCATATATTTT.